This T cell receptor (beta chain) derives from a study of T cell repertoires in cytomegalovirus infection. Using its own MiXCR run on the reads, TCRdb lists one record per CDR3 protein. The sample shows more than 65,000 distinct CDR3 sequences, roughly half of them seen only once. A note on this clonotype: The target antigen is unknown.

The CDR3 has 14 amino acids. Germline V gene sequence: CDR1 SGHVS, CDR2 FNYEAQ. With 1 base removed from V and 9 bases from J, the gap between germline ends came to 15 bases. The material sequenced was CD8+ T cells from cultured PBMCs, taken from culture after CMV antigen stimulation. V and J are TRBV7-6 and TRBJ1-2; D remains unclear. The sequence was obtained from a human donor in good health (CMV status not recorded). Some clones in this sample may be carry-over from other donors' samples. The CDR3 is CASSLGSEGYRYTF. The CDR3 DNA reads as TGTGCCAGCAGCTTAGGCTCAGAAGGTTATCGCTACACCTTC.